Listed below are T cell receptor beta chains from one sample, sequenced in a study of identical twins. TCRdb called the 5' RACE reads again in MiXCR, with one record for every CDR3 protein. The sample consists of some 500,000 distinct CDR3 sequences, roughly 9.9% of them appearing once. These records were also assigned to another study, of yellow fever vaccine responses in identical twins.

Specimen: PBMCs. These receptors came from a woman aged 18 to 35 in good health. The conserved cysteine and the conserved F or W are not part of the CDR3 here. The size field is filled for only some rows; it gives once, few, many or a size class.

v_call clone_size cdr3_aa
TRBV29-1 many SVGGWVRPDEQF
TRBV7-2 . ASSSRWGGVDEQF
TRBV7-7 few ASSPNGGLETQY
TRBV6-4 few ASSEGGLWTDTQY
TRBV7-6 few ASSLGFGGGLREGNEQF
TRBV20-1 few SARDLVAGTYEQY
TRBV5-1 few ASSVTGDGGYGYT
TRBV3-1 . ASSQDKRGEAF
TRBV5-1 few ASSSTLRTDTQY
TRBV28 . ASMRDRGEKLF
TRBV5-1 many ASSIRRAPYEQY
TRBV20-1 few SARVGLANEQY
TRBV2 . ASIAEQY
TRBV27 . ASSFAGTAHVLT
TRBV24-1 few ATSGTLAGDRNTQY
TRBV5-1 few ASSGGSREANIQY
TRBV15 few ATSRGDSGANVLT
TRBV5-1 many ASSPTGLPETQY
TRBV29-1 many SVPLPGLRTDTQY
TRBV5-5 many ASSLGQGRETQY
TRBV7-2 many ASSGLGVDSPLH
TRBV10-3 . ASTSGGNTGELF
TRBV18 . ASSPPLHNEQF
TRBV20-1 many SARGVNEKLF
TRBV12-3/TRBV12-4 few ASKRNGGVNEQF
TRBV7-2 many ASSSPPGETQY
TRBV6-5 many ASGLRGTEAF
TRBV19 . ASMSDRTYEQY
TRBV5-1 many ASSLDPRVGEQY
TRBV29-1 many SVGVTGEGEAF
TRBV5-1 many ASSLADRGLDGYT
TRBV7-9 . ASQGSRLETQY
TRBV29-1 many SVDSEGQSYNEQF
TRBV5-1 many ASSLGLADYYEQY
TRBV6-1 . ASSAPGLAGVEQF
TRBV7-6 many ASSLLGQARGEQF
TRBV6-2/TRBV6-3 many ASSYAGARPN
TRBV12-3/TRBV12-4 . ASSLSGLAVPLGEQF
TRBV6-2/TRBV6-3 . ASRRLAGGRSYEQY
TRBV7-8 . ASSLEGPISYEQY
TRBV6-1 . ASNAGVGVVETQY
TRBV7-2 many ASSLGQGQQF
TRBV12-3/TRBV12-4 few ASSLGTSGRSYNEQF
TRBV21-1 many ASSNESLGGRAYEQY
TRBV10-1 . ASSVGQGDNEQF
TRBV6-2/TRBV6-3 many ASEGPADNEQF
TRBV5-6 . ASSATYSNTYEQY
TRBV6-5 many ASSYSGAPNEKLF
TRBV29-1 few SADLGVSTDTQY
TRBV28 . ASSFISSGYT
TRBV10-3 few AISGPNSPLH
TRBV2 . ASRAGLTMIGPQH
TRBV29-1 many SVGQLLAMNTEAF
TRBV19 many ASHPRGQGRLNEKLF